The clone carrying this T cell receptor (beta chain) was recorded many times. Its antigen is undetermined. Germline V CDR1 and CDR2: SGHDT, YYEEEE. This CDR3 is 16 amino acids long. The ends were cut back, 0 bases at V and 7 bases at J, with 16 bases in the middle. This entry comes from a study of cytomegalovirus exposure and HLA in healthy donors. Although they were nominally healthy when sampled, donors likely had unrecorded immune exposures. Amplification used 60 Vbeta primers and 13 Jbeta primers. Assay: immunoSEQ multiplex PCR; the TCRdb copy retains only in-frame clones and omits some. The data show about 140,000 clones, with around four fifths seen just once and less than 1.5% held by the top ten. Study-wide points: It was reported that the classifier diagnosed cytomegalovirus status with high specificity and sensitivity in both the original and validation cohorts. Roughly even sequencing depth across donors was the assumption behind the presence/absence analyses. A few chains linked to CMV were shown in vitro to be specific for CMV antigens.

Input material: PBMCs. The chain carries TRBV5-6 and TRBJ1-4; D might be TRBD1 (6 bases). The receptor was isolated from a man in his thirties or forties in good health and CMV-seropositive. The CDR3, as DNA: TGTGCCAGCAGCTTGGGGTTAGCAGGGGCCGGTGAAAAACTGTTTTTT. Residues: CASSLGLAGAGEKLFF.